Described below is a single T cell receptor beta chain sequence and its context. The germline CDR1 and CDR2 sequences are DFQATT and SNEGSKA (reference sequence). Trimming removed 6 bases from V and 10 bases from J, with 16 bases in between. The CDR3 consists of 12 residues. After constant-region reverse-primer amplification, full-length variable regions underwent semi-nested PCR with Nested Universal Primer A. TCRdb recomputed calls from the 5' RACE reads with MiXCR, one row per CDR3 protein. This table holds fewer than 60,000 distinct CDR3 sequences, 28% found once. The sequenced sample consisted of naive CD4+ T cells sorted from blood. The subset is: naive CD4+ T cells, CD4+CD45RA+CD25-. This TCR derives from a female donor with breast cancer. The chain carries TRBV20-1 and TRBJ2-1; D might be TRBD2 (6 bases). Here the CDR3 DNA reads TGCAGTGCGGGTAGCGGTGGGCTCGAGCAGTTCTTC. Translation: CSAGSGGLEQFF.